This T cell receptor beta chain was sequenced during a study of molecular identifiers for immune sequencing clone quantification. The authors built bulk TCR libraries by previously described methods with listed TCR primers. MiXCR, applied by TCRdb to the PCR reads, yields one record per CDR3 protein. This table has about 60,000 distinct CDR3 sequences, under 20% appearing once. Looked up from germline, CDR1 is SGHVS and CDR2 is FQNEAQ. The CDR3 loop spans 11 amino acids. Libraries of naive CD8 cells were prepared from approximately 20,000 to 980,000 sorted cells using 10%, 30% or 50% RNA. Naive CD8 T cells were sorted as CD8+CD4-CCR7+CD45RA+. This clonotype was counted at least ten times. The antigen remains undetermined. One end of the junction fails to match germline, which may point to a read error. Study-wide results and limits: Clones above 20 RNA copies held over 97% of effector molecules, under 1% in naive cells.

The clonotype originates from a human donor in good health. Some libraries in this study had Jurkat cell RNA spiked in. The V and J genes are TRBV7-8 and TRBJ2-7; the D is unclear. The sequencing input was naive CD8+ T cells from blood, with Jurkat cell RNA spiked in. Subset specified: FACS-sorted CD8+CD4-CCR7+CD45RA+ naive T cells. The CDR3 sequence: CASSDGPALFF. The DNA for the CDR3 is TGTGCCAGCAGCGACGGCCCAGCCCTTTTTTTC. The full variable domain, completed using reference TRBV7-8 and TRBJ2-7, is GAGVSQSPRYKVAKRGQDVALRCDPISGHVSLFWYQQALGQGPEFLTYFQNEAQLDKSGLPSDRFFAERPEGSVSTLKIQRTQQEDSAVYLCASSDGPALFFGPGTRLTVT.